Below, 3 T cell receptor beta chains from the same sample are listed, as sequenced in a study of T cell responses to AZD1222 COVID-19 vaccine (dated by TCRdb to about 2021). Explained via the paper, the time point label denotes: baseline before first vaccination. Preparation of the library involved the immunoSEQ multiplex PCR assay. TCRdb took this table from immuneACCESS and kept in-frame rearrangements with V and J called. Such tables lack part of the clones; where checked against another copy, unresolved V genes explain under half of the gap, and the rest is unexplained. The sample contains 150,000 to 200,000 clones, approximately 92% of them found a single time. The ten largest clones represent approximately 1.3% of the sample. The sequencing used peripheral blood, collected on day 0 of AZD1222 vaccination. The receptors come from an adult in good health.

The count of this clone is one. This chain uses TRBV15 with TRBJ2-7; D perhaps matches TRBD1 (6 bases). Trimming pared 6 bases from V and 1 base from J, leaving 13 bases between. The CDR3 consists of 14 residues. Germline CDR1 and CDR2: LNHNV and YYDKDF (reference sequence). CDR3 sequence reads: CATRLEQGSYEQYF. The CDR3 nucleotides are TGTGCCACCAGGTTAGAGCAGGGGTCCTACGAGCAGTACTTC.

The genes are TRBV27 and TRBJ2-5; 14 bases fit TRBD2. Germline V CDR1 and CDR2: MNHEY, SMNVEV (reference sequence). This CDR3 spans 15 amino acids. V was pared by 4 bases and J by 5 bases, with 3 bases of the junction left unmatched. The CDR3 loop is CASSSRTSGGETQYF. CDR3 nucleotides: TGTGCCAGCAGTTCAAGGACTAGCGGGGGGGAGACCCAGTACTTC.

The gene calls are TRBV6-5 and TRBJ1-5, with D possibly being TRBD1 (5 bases). The germline V and J ends were trimmed by 8 bases and 4 bases, with 9 bases remaining between them. CDR1 is MNHEY and CDR2 is SVGAGI in the germline V gene. The CDR3 covers 12 residues. This CDR3 reads CASGAGNQPQHF. The CDR3 DNA follows: TGTGCCAGCGGGGCAGGGAATCAGCCCCAGCATTTT.